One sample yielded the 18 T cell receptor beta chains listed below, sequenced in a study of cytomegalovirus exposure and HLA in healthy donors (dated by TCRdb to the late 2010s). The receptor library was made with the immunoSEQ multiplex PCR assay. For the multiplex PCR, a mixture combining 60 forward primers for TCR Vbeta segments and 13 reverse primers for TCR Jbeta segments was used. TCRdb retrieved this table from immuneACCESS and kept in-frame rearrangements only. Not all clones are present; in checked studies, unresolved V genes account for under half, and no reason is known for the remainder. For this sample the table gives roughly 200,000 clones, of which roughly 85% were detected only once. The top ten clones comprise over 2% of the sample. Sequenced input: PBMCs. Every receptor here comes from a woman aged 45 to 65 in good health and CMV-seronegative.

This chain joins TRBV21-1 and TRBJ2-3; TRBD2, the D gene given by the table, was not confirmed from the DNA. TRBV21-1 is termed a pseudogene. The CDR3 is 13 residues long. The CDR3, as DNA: TGTGCCAGCAGCCGATCCCCCGAGGATACGCAGTATTTT. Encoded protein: CASSRSPEDTQYF.

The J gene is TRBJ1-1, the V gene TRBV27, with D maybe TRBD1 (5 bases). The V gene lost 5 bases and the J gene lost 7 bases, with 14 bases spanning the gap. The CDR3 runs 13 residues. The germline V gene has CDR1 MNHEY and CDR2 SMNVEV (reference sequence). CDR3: CASSPQTQGEAFF. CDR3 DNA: TGTGCCAGCAGTCCTCAGACCCAGGGTGAAGCTTTCTTT.

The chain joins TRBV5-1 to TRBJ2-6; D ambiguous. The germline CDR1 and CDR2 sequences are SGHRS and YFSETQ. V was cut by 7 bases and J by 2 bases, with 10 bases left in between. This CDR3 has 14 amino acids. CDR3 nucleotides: TGCGCCAGCCTCGGCCAGGCTGGGGCCAACGTCCTGACTTTC. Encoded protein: CASLGQAGANVLTF.

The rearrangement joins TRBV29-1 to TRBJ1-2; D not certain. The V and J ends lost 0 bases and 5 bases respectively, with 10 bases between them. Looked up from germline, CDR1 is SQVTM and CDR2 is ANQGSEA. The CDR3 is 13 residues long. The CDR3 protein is CSVEDTGRYGYTF. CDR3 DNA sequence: TGCAGCGTTGAAGACACCGGTCGGTATGGCTACACCTTC. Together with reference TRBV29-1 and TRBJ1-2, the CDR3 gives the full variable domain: SAVISQKPSRDICQRGTSLTIQCQVDSQVTMMFWYRQQPGQSLTLIATANQGSEATYESGFVIDKFPISRPNLTFSTLTVSNMSPEDSSIYLCSVEDTGRYGYTFGSGTRLTVV.

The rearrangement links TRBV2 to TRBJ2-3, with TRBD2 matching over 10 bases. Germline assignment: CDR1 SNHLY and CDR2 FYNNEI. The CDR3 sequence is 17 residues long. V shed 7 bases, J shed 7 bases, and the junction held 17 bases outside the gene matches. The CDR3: CASKGWEASGRANTQYF. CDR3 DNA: TGTGCCAGCAAGGGGTGGGAGGCTAGCGGGAGAGCAAATACGCAGTATTTT. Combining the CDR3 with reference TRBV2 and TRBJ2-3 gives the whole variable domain EPEVTQTPSHQVTQMGQEVILRCVPISNHLYFYWYRQILGQKVEFLVSFYNNEISEKSEIFDDQFSVERPDGSNFTLKIRSTKLEDSAMYFCASKGWEASGRANTQYFGPGTRLTVL.

CDR3 coding DNA: TGTGCCTGGACCTCCCTGACGGGGGAAGAGCAGTACTTC. This codes for CAWTSLTGEEQYF. This sequence joins TRBV30 and TRBJ2-7; D possibly corresponds to TRBD2 (6 bases). Germline-derived CDR1 and CDR2 are GTSNPN and SVGIG (reference sequence). V lost 4 bases to trimming and J lost 7 bases, with 17 bases between them. The CDR3 contains 13 residues.

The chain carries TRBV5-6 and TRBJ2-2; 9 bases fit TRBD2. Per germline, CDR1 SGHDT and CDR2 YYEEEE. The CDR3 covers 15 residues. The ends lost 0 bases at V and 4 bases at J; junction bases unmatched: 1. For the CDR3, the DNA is TGTGCCAGCAGCTTGGTGGGACTAGCCACCGGGGAGCTGTTTTTT. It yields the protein CASSLVGLATGELFF.

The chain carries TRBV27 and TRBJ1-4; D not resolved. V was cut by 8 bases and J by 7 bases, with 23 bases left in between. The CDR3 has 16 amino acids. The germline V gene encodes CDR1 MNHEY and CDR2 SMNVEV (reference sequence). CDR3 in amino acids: CASCPGRGSMIEKLFF. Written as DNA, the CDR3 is TGTGCCAGCTGCCCCGGACGGGGTAGCATGATTGAAAAACTGTTTTTT.

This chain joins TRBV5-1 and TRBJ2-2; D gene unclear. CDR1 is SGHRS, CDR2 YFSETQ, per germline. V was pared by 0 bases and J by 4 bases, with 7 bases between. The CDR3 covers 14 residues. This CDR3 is CASSLAPLTGELFF. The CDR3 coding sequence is TGCGCCAGCAGCTTGGCCCCTCTCACCGGGGAGCTGTTTTTT.

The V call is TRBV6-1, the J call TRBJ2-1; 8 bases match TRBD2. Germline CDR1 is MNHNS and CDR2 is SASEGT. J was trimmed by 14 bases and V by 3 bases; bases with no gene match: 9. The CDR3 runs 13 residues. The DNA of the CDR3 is TGTGCCAGCAGTGAGGCCGGGACTAGGGGGAAGTTCTTC. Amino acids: CASSEAGTRGKFF.

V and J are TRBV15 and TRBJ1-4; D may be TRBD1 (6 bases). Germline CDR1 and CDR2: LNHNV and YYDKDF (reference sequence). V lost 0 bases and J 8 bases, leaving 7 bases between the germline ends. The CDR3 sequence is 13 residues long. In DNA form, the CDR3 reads TGTGCCACCAGCAGAGACCAGGGGGAAAAACTGTTTTTT. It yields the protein CATSRDQGEKLFF.

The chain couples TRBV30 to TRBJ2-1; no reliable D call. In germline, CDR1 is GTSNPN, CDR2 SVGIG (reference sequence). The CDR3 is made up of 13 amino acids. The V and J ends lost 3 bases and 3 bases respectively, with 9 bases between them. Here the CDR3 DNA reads TGTGCCTGGAGCCCGACACACTACAATGAGCAGTTCTTC. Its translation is CAWSPTHYNEQFF.

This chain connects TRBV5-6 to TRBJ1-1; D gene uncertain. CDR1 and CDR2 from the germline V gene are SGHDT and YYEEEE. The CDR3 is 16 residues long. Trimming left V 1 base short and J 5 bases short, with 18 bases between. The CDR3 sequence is CASSLFGQASGTEAFF. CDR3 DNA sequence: TGTGCCAGCAGCTTGTTCGGTCAGGCCTCTGGGACTGAAGCTTTCTTT. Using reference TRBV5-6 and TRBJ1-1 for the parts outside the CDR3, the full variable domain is DAGVTQSPTHLIKTRGQQVTLRCSPKSGHDTVSWYQQALGQGPQFIFQYYEEEERQRGNFPDRFSGHQFPNYSSELNVNALLLGDSALYLCASSLFGQASGTEAFFGQGTRLTVV.

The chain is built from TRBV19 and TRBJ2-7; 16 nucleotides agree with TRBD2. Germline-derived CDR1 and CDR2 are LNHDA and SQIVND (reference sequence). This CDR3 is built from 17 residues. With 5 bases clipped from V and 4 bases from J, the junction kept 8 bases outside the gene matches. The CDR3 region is CASSPGTSGRAGYEQYF. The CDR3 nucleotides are TGTGCCAGTAGTCCTGGGACTAGCGGGAGGGCCGGTTACGAGCAGTACTTC.

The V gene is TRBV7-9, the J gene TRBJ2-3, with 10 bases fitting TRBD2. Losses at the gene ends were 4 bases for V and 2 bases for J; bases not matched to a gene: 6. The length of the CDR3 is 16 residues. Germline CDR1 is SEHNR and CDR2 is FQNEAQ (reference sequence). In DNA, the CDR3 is TGTGCCAGCAGCTCCCAAGCGGGAGGGCCCACAGATACGCAGTATTTT. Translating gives CASSSQAGGPTDTQYF.

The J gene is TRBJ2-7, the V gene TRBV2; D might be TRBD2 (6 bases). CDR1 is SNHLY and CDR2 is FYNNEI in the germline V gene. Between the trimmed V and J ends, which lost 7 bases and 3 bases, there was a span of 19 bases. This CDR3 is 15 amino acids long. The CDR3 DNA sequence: TGTGCCAGCATTCTCGGCGGGGCGCGGTTCTACGAGCAGTACTTC. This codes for CASILGGARFYEQYF.

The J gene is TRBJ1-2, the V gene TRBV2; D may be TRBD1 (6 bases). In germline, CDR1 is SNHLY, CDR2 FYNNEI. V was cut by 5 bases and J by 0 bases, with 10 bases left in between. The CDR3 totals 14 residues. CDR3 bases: TGTGCCAGCAGTTTCAGACAGGCTAACTATGGCTACACCTTC. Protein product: CASSFRQANYGYTF.

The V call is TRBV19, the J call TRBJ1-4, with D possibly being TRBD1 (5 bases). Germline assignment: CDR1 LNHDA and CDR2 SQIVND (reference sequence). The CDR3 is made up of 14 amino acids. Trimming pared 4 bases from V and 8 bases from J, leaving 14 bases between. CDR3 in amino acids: CASSTRQSREKLFF. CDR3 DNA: TGTGCCAGTAGTACCCGACAGTCGCGGGAAAAACTGTTTTTT.